This T cell receptor beta chain was profiled in a study of blood T cell repertoires in COVID-19 (dated by TCRdb to 2020 to 2021). Describing the broader study: Collaborator samples came from the United States, Italy and Spain and covered acute and convalescent phases of COVID-19. The material from the prospective study consisted of cDNA or gDNA derived from T cells, B-cell-depleted T cells, or PBMCs. Subjects who had been exposed to COVID-19, were actively infected with it, or had recovered from it provided the deeply sampled blood TCRbeta repertoires that made up the dataset. The repertoires were made available in a free public database intended to serve as a resource for research on the immune response to SARS-CoV-2. Samples came from the ongoing ImmuneRACE study (first 160 participants) plus 1,254 subjects from 6 global collaborators. Sample metadata almost always included a de-identified subject ID, COVID-19 status, age in years and sex. HLA class I and class II types, where available, came from metadata supplied by the sample provider rather than from assay-based typing. Here is what the overall study found, with its caveats: Clinical and demographic metadata were provided uncurated, with the amount varying by source and participant.

The immunoSEQ Assay, a bias-controlled multiplex PCR, was used to amplify TCRbeta CDR3 regions from genomic DNA. In the original analysis: The number of nucleated cells in each sample was estimated from the amplification of reference gene primers within the assay. To quantify the absolute abundance of each unique TCRbeta CDR3 rearrangement, sequence reads were collapsed and filtered. For each sample, productive Simpson clonality was calculated as the square root of Simpson's diversity index across productive rearrangements. TCRdb stores this immuneACCESS table with in-frame sequences only. Part of the clones is absent; in the studies checked, under half of the shortfall reflects unresolved V genes, and no reason is known for the rest. The DNA gave D and trimming, while V, J and clone size come from that table. Across this sample there are about 150,000 clones, with about 79% seen only once. Roughly 29% of the sample is taken by the ten largest.

The junction shows trimming of 3 bases on V and 6 bases on J, plus 6 bases between the germline ends. Looking up the germline V gene (reference sequence) yields CDR1 GTSNPN and CDR2 SVGIG. The cysteine opens and the phenylalanine closes a CDR3 of 11 amino acids. Only the CDR3 region is kept as DNA, spanning 33 bases read in frame from base 1. A remark on this clone: It lacks a known antigen. No base-level quality is on record; no much larger clone is a single base apart.

Each collaborating institution followed its own protocols to collect whole blood in K2EDTA tubes. For TCRbeta analysis, collaborators shipped samples as frozen whole blood, isolated PBMCs, or DNA extracted from either of those sample types. This receptor was identified in an older woman with acute or convalescent COVID-19. The receptor chain draws on TRBV30 and TRBJ1-5; TRBD1 could be the D gene, as 5 bases match. The sequencing sample was made of peripheral blood. The DNA sequence is TGTGCCTGGAGCCAGGGTCAGCCCCAGCATTTT. The encoded protein is CAWSQGQPQHF.